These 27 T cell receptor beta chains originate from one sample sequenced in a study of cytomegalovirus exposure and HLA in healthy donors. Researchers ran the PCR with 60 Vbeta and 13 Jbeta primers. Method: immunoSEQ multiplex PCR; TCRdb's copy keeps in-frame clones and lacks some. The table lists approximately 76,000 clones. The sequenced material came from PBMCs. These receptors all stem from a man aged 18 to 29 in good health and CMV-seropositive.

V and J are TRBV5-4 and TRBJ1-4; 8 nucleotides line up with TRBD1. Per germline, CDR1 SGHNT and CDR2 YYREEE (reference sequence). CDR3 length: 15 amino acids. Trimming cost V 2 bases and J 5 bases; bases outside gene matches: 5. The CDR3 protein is CASSLKQGGNEKLFF. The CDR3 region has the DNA TGTGCCAGCAGCTTAAAACAGGGGGGAAATGAAAAACTGTTTTTT.

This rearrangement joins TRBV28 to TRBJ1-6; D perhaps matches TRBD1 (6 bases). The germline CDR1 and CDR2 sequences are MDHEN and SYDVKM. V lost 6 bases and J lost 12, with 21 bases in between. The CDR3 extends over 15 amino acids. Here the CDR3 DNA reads TGTGCCAGCAGGGGCCAAGGACAGATATACTTACCCCTCCACTTT. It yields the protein CASRGQGQIYLPLHF.

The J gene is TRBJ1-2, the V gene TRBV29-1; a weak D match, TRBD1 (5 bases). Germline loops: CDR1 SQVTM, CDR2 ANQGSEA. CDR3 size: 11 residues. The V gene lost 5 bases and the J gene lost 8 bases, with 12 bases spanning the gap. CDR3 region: CSVRAPGGYTF. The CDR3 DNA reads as TGCAGCGTTCGGGCCCCAGGGGGCTACACCTTC.

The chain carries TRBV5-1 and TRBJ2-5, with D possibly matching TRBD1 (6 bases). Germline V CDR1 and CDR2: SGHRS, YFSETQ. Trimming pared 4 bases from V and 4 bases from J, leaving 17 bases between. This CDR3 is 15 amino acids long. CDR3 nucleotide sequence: TGCGCCAGCAGCCTAGGGAACAGGGCTGGAGAGACCCAGTACTTC. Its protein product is CASSLGNRAGETQYF.

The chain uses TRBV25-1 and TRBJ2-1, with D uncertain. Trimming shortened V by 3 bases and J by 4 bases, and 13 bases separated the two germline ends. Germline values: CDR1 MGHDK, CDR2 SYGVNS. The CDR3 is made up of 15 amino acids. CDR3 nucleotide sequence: TGTGCCAGCAGTGACCCCGCGGAGCCGTACAATGAGCAGTTCTTC. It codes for CASSDPAEPYNEQFF.

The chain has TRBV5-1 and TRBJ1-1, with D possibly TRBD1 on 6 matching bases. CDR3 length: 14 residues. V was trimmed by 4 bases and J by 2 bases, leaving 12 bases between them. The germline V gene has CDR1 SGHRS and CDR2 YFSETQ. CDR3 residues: CASSGPQGNTEAFF. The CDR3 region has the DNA TGCGCCAGCAGCGGACCACAGGGAAACACTGAAGCTTTCTTT.

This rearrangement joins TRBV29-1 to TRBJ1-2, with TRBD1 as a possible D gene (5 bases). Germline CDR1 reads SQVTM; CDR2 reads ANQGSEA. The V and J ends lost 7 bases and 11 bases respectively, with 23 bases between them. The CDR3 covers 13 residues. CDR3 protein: CSAPRDVEGRYTF. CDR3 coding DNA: TGCAGCGCCCCCCGGGACGTGGAGGGGAGGTACACCTTC.

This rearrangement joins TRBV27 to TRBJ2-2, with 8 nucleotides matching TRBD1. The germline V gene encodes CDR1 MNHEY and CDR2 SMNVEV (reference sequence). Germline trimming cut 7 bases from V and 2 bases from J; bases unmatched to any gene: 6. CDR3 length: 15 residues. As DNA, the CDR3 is TGTGCCAGCAACCTCGGACAGGGAAACACCGGGGAGCTGTTTTTT. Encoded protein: CASNLGQGNTGELFF.

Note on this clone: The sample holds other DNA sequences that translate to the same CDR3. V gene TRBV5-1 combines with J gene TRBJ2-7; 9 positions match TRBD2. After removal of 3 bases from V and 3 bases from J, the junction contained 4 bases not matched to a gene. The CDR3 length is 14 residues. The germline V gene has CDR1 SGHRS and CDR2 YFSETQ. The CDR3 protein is CASSSGLAFYEQYF. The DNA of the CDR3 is TGCGCCAGCAGCTCGGGACTAGCTTTCTACGAGCAGTACTTC. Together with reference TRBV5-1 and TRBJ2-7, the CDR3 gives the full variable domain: KAGVTQTPRYLIKTRGQQVTLSCSPISGHRSVSWYQQTPGQGLQFLFEYFSETQRNKGNFPGRFSGRQFSNSRSEMNVSTLELGDSALYLCASSSGLAFYEQYFGPGTRLTVT.

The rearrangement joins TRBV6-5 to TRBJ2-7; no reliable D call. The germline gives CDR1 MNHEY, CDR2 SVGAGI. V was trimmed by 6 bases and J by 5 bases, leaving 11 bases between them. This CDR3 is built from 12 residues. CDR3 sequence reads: CASSPSVHEQYF. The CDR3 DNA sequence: TGTGCCAGCAGCCCGAGTGTCCACGAGCAGTACTTC.

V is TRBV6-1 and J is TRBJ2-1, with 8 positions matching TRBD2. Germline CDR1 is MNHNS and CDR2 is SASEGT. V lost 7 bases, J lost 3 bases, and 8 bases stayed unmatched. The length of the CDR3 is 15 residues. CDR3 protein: CASTALAENYNEQFF. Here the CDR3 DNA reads TGTGCCAGCACCGCACTAGCGGAGAACTACAATGAGCAGTTCTTC.

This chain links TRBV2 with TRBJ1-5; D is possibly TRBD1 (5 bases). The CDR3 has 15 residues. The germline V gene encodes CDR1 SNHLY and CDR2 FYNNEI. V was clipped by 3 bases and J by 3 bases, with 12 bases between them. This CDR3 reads CASSDWPGDNQPQHF. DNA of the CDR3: TGTGCCAGCAGTGACTGGCCGGGGGACAATCAGCCCCAGCATTTT.

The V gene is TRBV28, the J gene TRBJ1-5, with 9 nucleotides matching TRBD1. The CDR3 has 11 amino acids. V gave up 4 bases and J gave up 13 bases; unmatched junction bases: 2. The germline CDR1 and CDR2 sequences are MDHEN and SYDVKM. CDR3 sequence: CASSSGTGQHF. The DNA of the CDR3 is TGTGCCAGCAGTTCTGGGACAGGGCAGCATTTT.

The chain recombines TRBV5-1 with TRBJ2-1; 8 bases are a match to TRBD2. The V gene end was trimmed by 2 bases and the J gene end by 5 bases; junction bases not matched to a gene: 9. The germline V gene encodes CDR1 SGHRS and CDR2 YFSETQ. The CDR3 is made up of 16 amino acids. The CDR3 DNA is TGCGCCAGCAGCTTAACTAGCGGCTACCCTAACAATGAGCAGTTCTTC. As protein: CASSLTSGYPNNEQFF.

The CDR3 DNA is TGTGCCAGCAGCTTGGACTACCAAGAGACCCAGTACTTC. Translating it yields CASSLDYQETQYF. The chain employs TRBV7-9 and TRBJ2-5; D perhaps matches TRBD2 (5 bases). Trimming stripped 3 bases from V and 0 bases from J, with 5 bases between. The CDR3 consists of 13 residues. Looked up from germline, CDR1 is SEHNR and CDR2 is FQNEAQ (reference sequence).

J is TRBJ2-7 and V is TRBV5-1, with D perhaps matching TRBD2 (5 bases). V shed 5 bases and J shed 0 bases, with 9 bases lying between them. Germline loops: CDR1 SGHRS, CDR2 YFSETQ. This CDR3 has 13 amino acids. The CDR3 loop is CASRKGDSYEQYF. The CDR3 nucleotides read TGCGCCAGCAGGAAGGGAGACTCCTACGAGCAGTACTTC.

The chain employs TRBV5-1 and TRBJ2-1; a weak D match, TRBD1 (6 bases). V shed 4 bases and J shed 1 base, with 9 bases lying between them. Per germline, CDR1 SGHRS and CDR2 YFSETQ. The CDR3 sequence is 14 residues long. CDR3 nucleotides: TGCGCCAGCAGCAAGCAGGGGTCCTACAATGAGCAGTTCTTC. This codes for CASSKQGSYNEQFF. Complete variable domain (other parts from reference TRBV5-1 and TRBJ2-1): KAGVTQTPRYLIKTRGQQVTLSCSPISGHRSVSWYQQTPGQGLQFLFEYFSETQRNKGNFPGRFSGRQFSNSRSEMNVSTLELGDSALYLCASSKQGSYNEQFFGPGTRLTVL.

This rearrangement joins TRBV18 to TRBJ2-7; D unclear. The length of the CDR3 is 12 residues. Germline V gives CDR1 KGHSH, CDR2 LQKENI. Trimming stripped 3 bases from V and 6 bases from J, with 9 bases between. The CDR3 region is CASSPGTAEQYF. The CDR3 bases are TGTGCCAGCTCACCCGGTACAGCCGAGCAGTACTTC.

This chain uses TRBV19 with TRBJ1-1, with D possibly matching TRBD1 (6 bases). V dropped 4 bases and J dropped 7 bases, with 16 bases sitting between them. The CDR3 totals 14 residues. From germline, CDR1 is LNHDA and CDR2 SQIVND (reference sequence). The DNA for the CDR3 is TGTGCCAGTAGTAATCTGGTGTCAGGGGTTGAAGCTTTCTTT. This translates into CASSNLVSGVEAFF.

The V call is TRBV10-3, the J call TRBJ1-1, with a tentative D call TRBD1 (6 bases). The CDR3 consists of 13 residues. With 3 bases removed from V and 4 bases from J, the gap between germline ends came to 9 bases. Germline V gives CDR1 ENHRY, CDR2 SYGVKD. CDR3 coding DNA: TGTGCCATCAGTGATCCACAGGGCACTGAAGCTTTCTTT. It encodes CAISDPQGTEAFF.

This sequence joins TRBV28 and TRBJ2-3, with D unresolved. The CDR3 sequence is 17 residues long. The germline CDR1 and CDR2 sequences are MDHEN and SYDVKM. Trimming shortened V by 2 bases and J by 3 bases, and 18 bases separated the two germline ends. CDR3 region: CASSLEDTSKATDTQYF. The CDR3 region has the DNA TGTGCCAGCAGTTTAGAAGACACCTCAAAGGCAACAGATACGCAGTATTTT.

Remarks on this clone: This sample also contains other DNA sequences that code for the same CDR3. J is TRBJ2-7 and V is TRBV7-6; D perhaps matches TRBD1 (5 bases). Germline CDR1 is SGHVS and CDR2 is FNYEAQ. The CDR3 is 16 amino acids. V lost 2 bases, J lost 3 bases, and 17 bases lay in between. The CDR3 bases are TGTGCCAGCAGCTTACTACGAGACAGACCCATCTACGAGCAGTACTTC. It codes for CASSLLRDRPIYEQYF.

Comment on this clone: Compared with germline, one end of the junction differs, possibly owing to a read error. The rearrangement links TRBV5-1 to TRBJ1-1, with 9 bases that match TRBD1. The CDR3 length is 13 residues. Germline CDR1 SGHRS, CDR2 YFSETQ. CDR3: CANSLRTGAEAFF. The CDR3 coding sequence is TGCGCCAACAGCCTACGGACAGGGGCTGAAGCTTTCTTT.

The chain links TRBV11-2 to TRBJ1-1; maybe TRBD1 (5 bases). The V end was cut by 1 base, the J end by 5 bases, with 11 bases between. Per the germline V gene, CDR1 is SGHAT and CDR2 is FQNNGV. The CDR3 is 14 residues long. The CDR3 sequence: CASSLVKGMTEAFF. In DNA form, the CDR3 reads TGTGCCAGCAGCTTAGTTAAGGGGATGACTGAAGCTTTCTTT.

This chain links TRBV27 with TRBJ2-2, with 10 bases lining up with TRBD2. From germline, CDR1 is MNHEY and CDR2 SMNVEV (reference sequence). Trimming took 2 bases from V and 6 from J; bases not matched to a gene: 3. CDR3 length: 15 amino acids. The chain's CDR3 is CASSLLAGVPGELFF. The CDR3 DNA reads TGTGCCAGCAGTTTACTAGCGGGGGTACCCGGGGAGCTGTTTTTT.

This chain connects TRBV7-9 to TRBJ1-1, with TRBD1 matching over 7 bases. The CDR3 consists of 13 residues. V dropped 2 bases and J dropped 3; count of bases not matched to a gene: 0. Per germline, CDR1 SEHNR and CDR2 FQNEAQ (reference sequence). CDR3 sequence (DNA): TGTGCCAGCAGCTTAACAGGGGACACTGAAGCTTTCTTT. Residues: CASSLTGDTEAFF.

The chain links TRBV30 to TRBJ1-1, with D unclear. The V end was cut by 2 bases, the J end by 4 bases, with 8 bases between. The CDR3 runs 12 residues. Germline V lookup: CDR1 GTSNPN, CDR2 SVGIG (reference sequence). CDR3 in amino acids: CAWSRPGTEAFF. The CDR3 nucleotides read TGTGCCTGGAGTAGGCCGGGCACTGAAGCTTTCTTT.